Given below is one TCR beta chain in context. Which antigen it targets is not known. One base away there is no much larger clone; base qualities are not given. Blood samples were collected up to 4 times in the first month after transplant and then at least monthly when available. The record originates from a study of graft-versus-host responses after intestinal transplantation (dated by TCRdb to about 2021). Regarding the complete study: Recipients received multivisceral, liver-intestinal, or isolated intestinal transplants. Anti-thymocyte globulin induction was given to all recipients, followed by maintenance tacrolimus and steroids for two to four years. Graft-versus-host and host-versus-graft alloreactive T cell clones were tracked in the graft, circulation and bone marrow after intestinal transplantation using bulk TCR-beta CDR3 sequencing. To identify alloreactive clones, pre-transplant mixed lymphocyte reaction products were sequenced and then compared with unstimulated pre-transplant donor and recipient T cells. Of the 20 to 30 intestinal transplant recipients enrolled in the cohort, one of whom was a retransplant, a few patients without pretransplant specimens were excluded. A peak of at least 4% donor T cells among recipient peripheral blood mononuclear cells was the definition used for donor T cell macrochimerism. Rather than going through the commercial service, samples from a few later patients were sequenced in-house on an Illumina MiSeq and processed with MiXCR.

The paper's findings and limits, for the study overall: Conclusions were limited by the relatively low number and heterogeneity of intestinal transplant patients. GvH clones were detected in recipient bone marrow, and some appeared earlier in ileal mucosa or blood, consistent with an intestinal mucosal origin. Peak levels of circulating GvH clones were associated with declines in HvG clones early after transplant. High GvH to HvG T cell clonal ratios were observed in the allografts of patients with donor T cell macrochimerism.

Trimming takes 2 bases from V and 4 bases from J, and the germline ends sit 12 bases apart. CDR1 and CDR2 are drawn from the germline V gene: SGHTA, FQGTGA. Counted from cysteine to phenylalanine, this CDR3 has 15 amino acids. Only the CDR3 region is kept as DNA, spanning 45 bases read in frame from base 1. The library was made by the immunoSEQ multiplex PCR assay. For most patients, genomic DNA was subjected to high-throughput TCR-beta CDR3 sequencing by Adaptive Biotechnologies. In the source study's methods: Adaptive's ImmunoSEQ software supplied the TCR sequencing data for under 20 patients, while MiXCR and VDJtools were used to process a few other patients. CDR3 nucleotide sequences shared between donor and recipient were removed because the origin of such sequences could not be assigned. To be classed as alloreactive, a clone needed at least 2-fold expansion over unstimulated cells and a minimum CFSE-low frequency of 0.002% (template counts) or 0.001% (read counts). A clone was considered mappable if detected in the sequenced pre-transplant spleen, lymph node, or MLR CFSE-low populations of the donor or recipient. The cumulative frequency of alloreactive clones was calculated as a percentage of all sequences, weighted by copy number. The source is immuneACCESS, and TCRdb retained only in-frame sequences with V and J called. Part of the clones is not carried over; for the studies checked, unresolved V genes explain less than half of this, and the remainder is unexplained. The V and J calls and clone size were taken over from that table, and D and trimming were inferred from the DNA. The sample yields roughly 62,000 clones; approximately 90% were counted once. Of the sample, approximately 2.7% falls within the top ten clones.

The sample consisted of PBMCs, taken almost 120 days after intestinal transplantation. The rearranged segments are TRBV7-3 and TRBJ2-1; TRBD2 might be the D gene, on 6 matching bases. This sequence originates from a human patient who received an intestinal transplant, so some T cells may come from the graft donor. The CDR3 sequence is CASSLDRGSYNEQFF. At the DNA level, the sequence is TGTGCCAGCAGCTTAGACCGGGGGTCTTACAATGAGCAGTTCTTC.